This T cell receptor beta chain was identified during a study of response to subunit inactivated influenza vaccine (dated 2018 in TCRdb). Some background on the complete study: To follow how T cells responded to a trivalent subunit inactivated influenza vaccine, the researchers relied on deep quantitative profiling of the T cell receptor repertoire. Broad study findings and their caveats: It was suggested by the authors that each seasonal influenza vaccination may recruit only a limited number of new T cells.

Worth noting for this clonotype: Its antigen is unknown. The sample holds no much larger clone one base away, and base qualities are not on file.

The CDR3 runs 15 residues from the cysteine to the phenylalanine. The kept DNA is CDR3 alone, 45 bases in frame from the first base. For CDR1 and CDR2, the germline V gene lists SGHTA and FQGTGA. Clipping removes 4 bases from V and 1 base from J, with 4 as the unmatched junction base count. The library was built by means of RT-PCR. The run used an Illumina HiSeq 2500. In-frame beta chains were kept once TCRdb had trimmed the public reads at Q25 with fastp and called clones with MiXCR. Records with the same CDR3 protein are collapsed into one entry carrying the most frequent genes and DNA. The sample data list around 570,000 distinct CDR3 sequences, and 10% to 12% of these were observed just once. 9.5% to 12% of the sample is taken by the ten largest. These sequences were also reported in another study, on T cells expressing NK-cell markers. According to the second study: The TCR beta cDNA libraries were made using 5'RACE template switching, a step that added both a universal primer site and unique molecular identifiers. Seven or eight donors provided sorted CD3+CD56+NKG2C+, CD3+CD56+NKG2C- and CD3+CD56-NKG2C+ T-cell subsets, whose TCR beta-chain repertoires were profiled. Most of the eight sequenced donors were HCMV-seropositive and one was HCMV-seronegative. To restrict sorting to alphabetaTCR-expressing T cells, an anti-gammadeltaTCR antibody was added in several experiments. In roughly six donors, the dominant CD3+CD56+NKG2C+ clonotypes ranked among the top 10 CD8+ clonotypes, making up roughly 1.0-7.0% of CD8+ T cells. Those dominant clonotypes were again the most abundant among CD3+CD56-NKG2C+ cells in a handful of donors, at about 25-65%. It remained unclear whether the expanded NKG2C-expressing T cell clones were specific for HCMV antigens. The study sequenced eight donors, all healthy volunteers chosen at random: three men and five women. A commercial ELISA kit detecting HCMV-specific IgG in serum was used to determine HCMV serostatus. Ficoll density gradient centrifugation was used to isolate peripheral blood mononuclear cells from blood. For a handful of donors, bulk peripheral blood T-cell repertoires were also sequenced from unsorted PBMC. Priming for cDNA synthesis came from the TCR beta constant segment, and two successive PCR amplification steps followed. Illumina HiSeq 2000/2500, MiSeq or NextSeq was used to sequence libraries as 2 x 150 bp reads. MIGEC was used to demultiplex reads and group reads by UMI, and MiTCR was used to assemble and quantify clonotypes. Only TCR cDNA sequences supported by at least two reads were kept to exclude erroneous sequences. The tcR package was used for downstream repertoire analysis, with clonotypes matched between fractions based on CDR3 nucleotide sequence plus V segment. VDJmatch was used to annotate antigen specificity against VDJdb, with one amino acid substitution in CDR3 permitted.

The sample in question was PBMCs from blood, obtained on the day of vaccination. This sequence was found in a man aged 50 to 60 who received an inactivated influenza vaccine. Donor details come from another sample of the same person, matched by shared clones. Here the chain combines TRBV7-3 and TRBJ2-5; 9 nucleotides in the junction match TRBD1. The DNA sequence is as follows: TGTGCCAGCAGCTCAGGGACAGGGCTCCAAGAGACCCAGTACTTC. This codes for CASSSGTGLQETQYF.